These 5 T cell receptor beta chains came from one sample sequenced in a study of blood T cell repertoires in COVID-19. Produced via immunoSEQ multiplex PCR; TCRdb's table is partial and in-frame only. The sample lists 35,000 to 40,000 clones, 87% occurring once. Sequencing was performed on peripheral blood. The source of these receptors is a human donor in a cohort sampled during active COVID-19.

V and J are TRBV9 and TRBJ2-4, with D hard to call. The CDR3 sequence is 14 residues long. The V end was cut by 3 bases, the J end by 8 bases, with 15 bases between. Germline lookup yields CDR1 SGDLS and CDR2 YYNGEE. CDR3 residues: CASSGAPSVDIQYF. The CDR3 coding sequence is TGTGCCAGCAGCGGGGCTCCGTCTGTTGACATTCAGTACTTC.

This clone was found a few times. This chain links TRBV30 with TRBJ1-5, with 9 bases aligning to TRBD1. The CDR3 is made up of 15 amino acids. Germline lookup yields CDR1 GTSNPN and CDR2 SVGIG (reference sequence). V lost 0 bases to trimming and J lost 7 bases; unmatched junction nucleotides: 7. CDR3 coding DNA: TGTGCCTGGAGTGTACAGGGGGCGGTCGGGCAGCCCCAGCATTTT. Amino acids: CAWSVQGAVGQPQHF.

This clone was counted a single time. The chain has TRBV15 and TRBJ2-7; D may be TRBD1 (7 bases). Germline loops: CDR1 LNHNV, CDR2 YYDKDF (reference sequence). V lost 5 bases to trimming and J lost 1 base, with 18 bases between them. This CDR3 has 16 residues. The CDR3 nucleotides read TGTGCCACCAGCGCGAGGGAACAGGGGAGGTCCTACGAGCAGTACTTC. It specifies CATSAREQGRSYEQYF.

V is TRBV7-9 and J is TRBJ2-5, with D possibly TRBD2 on 7 matching bases. Deletions cut 7 bases from V and 5 bases from J, with 20 bases between. CDR1 and CDR2 (germline): SEHNR, FQNEAQ (reference sequence). The CDR3 has 15 amino acids. The CDR3 region has the DNA TGTGCCAGCACCACAATGTGGGGGGGCCACGAGACCCAGTACTTC. It yields the protein CASTTMWGGHETQYF.

This clone showed up just once. This chain links TRBV11-2 with TRBJ2-7; D unresolved. This CDR3 is built from 16 residues. Germline lookup yields CDR1 SGHAT and CDR2 FQNNGV. V was pared by 1 base and J by 0 bases, with 13 bases between. CDR3 coding DNA: TGTGCCAGCAGCTTAGTCTTCCAGGCCAGCTCCTACGAGCAGTACTTC. Protein product: CASSLVFQASSYEQYF.